This record looks at one TCR beta chain sequence and its context. Antigen specificity is unknown. This record belongs to a study of T cell repertoires in cytomegalovirus infection. Study overall: Recently identified HLA-C-restricted CMV epitopes and well-studied HLA-B-restricted CMV epitopes were used by the study. Both a matching HLA type and CMV infection were indicated by public TCR beta signatures. The study's findings and limits: Dominant in the ex vivo response were TCR beta clonotypes restricted by HLA-C and specific for CMV. Carriers of CMV plus the relevant HLA were identified by cumulative public TCR beta family frequency.

In TCRdb, the reads were re-called with MiXCR into one record per CDR3 protein. The data hold approximately 73,000 distinct CDR3 sequences, with 40% observed a single time. Germline V lookup: CDR1 SQVTM, CDR2 ANQGSEA. V was clipped by 1 base and J by 3 bases, with 13 bases between them. This CDR3 has 14 residues. The genes are TRBV29-1 and TRBJ2-7; D may correspond to TRBD1 or TRBD2 (5 bases each). The clonotype originates from a human donor in good health (CMV status not recorded). Some clones in this sample may be carry-over from other donors' samples. Sequencing was performed on CD8+ T cells from cultured PBMCs, taken from culture after CMV antigen stimulation. The CDR3 DNA reads TGCAGCGTTGAAGTCGGGGCCCCCCACTACGAGCAGTACTTC. It specifies CSVEVGAPHYEQYF.